This entry describes one T cell receptor beta chain. Generated by immunoSEQ multiplex PCR, the TCRdb table keeps only in-frame clones and is missing some. The sample consists of hundreds of thousands of clones, around 74% of them appearing once. The sample comes from a study of shared clonotypes between healthy human individuals. CD4+ cells yielded CD45RA+ naive and CD45RA-negative memory subsets. Germline CDR1 and CDR2: MNHNS and SASEGT. The CDR3 has 15 amino acids. V lost 6 bases and J lost 5, with 20 bases in between. Material for sequencing was memory CD4+ T cells sorted from blood. The subset is: CD45RA-negative fraction. The clonotype comes from a woman aged 25 to 39 in good health. The chain links TRBV6-1 to TRBJ2-7; tentatively, D is TRBD1 or TRBD2 (5 bases each). The CDR3 nucleotides are TGTGCCAGCAGGAGGGGTCCCGGAGTCCCCGACGAGCAGTACTTC. Protein sequence: CASRRGPGVPDEQYF.